This TCR beta chain appears in the sequencing data of a study of post-analysis software for immune sequencing data (dated by TCRdb to between 2015 and 2016). A note on the overall study: Recorded disease courses included relapsing-remitting, secondary progressive and progressive-relapsing multiple sclerosis, with some patients lacking subtype annotation. A subset of samples was prepared in parallel using single-end sample barcoding, then pooled and co-amplified after Illumina adapter ligation. The patient repertoires were set against about 10 previously published healthy control repertoires from donors whose ages ranged from roughly 6 to 26 years.

Findings and caveats that apply to the study as a whole: Patients showed significantly higher frequencies than controls for several TRBV segments, among them TRBV5-6, TRBV5-1 and TRBV20-1. Multiple sclerosis patients had significantly lower normalized Chao1 diversity than controls, a result that suggests substantial peripheral T-cell clonal expansion. The control group was slightly older than the multiple sclerosis patient group. When samples were clustered directly using the F measure, samples prepared in the same batch co-clustered strongly, which prompted a batch-effect correction.

To demonstrate the VDJtools post-analysis software, TCR beta repertoires were profiled from the peripheral blood of about 13 young patients with multiple sclerosis. The multiple sclerosis patients were children and adolescents between roughly 6 and 17 years of age. This clonotype was seen at least ten times. It lacks a known antigen. No clone much larger than this one lies a single base away; base qualities are absent. The library was made by PCR. Data came from an Illumina HiSeq 2500. To reduce PCR and sequencing biases, unique molecular identifiers were built into the TCR beta cDNA libraries. Every 1 to 10 million input T cells yielded 500,000 or so cDNA molecules, meaning each molecule approximated one T cell. The patient libraries were prepared and sequenced using the same protocol as the earlier healthy control dataset. Samples belonging to the same batch were prepared together, multiplexed and sequenced on a shared HiSeq lane. On the authors' methods: Raw barcoded reads were processed with MIGEC, discarding single-read molecular identifier groups before consensus assembly and CDR3 extraction. VDJtools was used for post-analysis of the clonotype tables, and diversity was normalized by down-sampling every dataset to the size of the smallest sample. To correct batch-related cross-sample contamination, repertoire overlap clustering matched CDR3 amino acid sequences but not nucleotide sequences. The raw public reads went through TCRdb reprocessing: fastp at Q25, MiXCR clone calling, in-frame beta chains kept. CDR3 protein sequences are deduplicated, and each keeps its most common genes and DNA. The V and J calls and clone size are TCRdb's, not the authors'. The sample data list some 260,000 distinct CDR3 sequences, and 30% to 45% of these were observed just once. The biggest ten clones account for less than 6% of the sample.

The germline V gene supplies CDR1 MNHEY and CDR2 SVGEGT. From the cysteine through the phenylalanine, the CDR3 covers 16 amino acids. CDR3 DNA is the only sequence kept; it has 48 bases, read in frame from the first base. V loses 6 bases of germline sequence and J loses 0 bases, and the interval between the two ends is 15 bases. Here the chain combines TRBV6-2 or TRBV6-3 and TRBJ1-5, with the identity of the D gene unclear. The sample consisted of blood. This receptor was obtained from a girl aged 5-17 years with multiple sclerosis. The CDR3 has the sequence CASSSLGQYSNQPQHF. The DNA sequence is as follows: TGTGCCAGCAGCTCCCTTGGGCAGTATAGCAATCAGCCCCAGCATTTT.